This T cell receptor beta chain was sequenced for a study of OX40 agonist ivuxolimab in advanced cancers. At the level of the study: The treatment was a fully human IgG2 OX40 agonist, ivuxolimab. Patients were infused with ivuxolimab every 2 weeks at 0.01 to 10 mg/kg.

Measured with immunoSEQ multiplex PCR; TCRdb has only the in-frame clones, and not every one. There are about 88,000 clones in the sample; roughly 85% occur only once, and approximately 0.22% lies in the top ten. Study conclusions and caveats: More expanded clones were found, on average, in CD8+ than in CD4+ T cells.

On this clone: Its target is unknown. Within the sample, other DNA sequences also encode this same CDR3.

The CDR3 extends over 14 amino acids. With V trimmed by 2 bases and J by 7 bases, 2 bases remained unmatched. Germline-derived CDR1 and CDR2 are KGHSH and LQKENI. The material sequenced was CD4+ or CD8+ T cells sorted from blood, taken in a trial of the OX40 agonist ivuxolimab. V is TRBV18 and J is TRBJ1-6; 7 positions agree with TRBD1. The sequence was collected from an adult with an advanced solid tumor such as melanoma, head and neck, liver or kidney cancer. The CDR3 sequence is CASSPSRGNSPLHF. CDR3 bases: TGTGCCAGCTCACCAAGCAGGGGGAATTCACCCCTCCACTTT.